Here is one TCR beta chain with its context. Its antigen is currently unknown. Trimming shortened V by 10 bases and J by 5 bases, and 20 bases separated the two germline ends. The germline V gene has CDR1 MNHNS and CDR2 SASEGT. This CDR3 has 14 amino acids. Each CDR3 protein is one row after TCRdb ran MiXCR on the 5' RACE reads. The data show hundreds of thousands of distinct CDR3 sequences, roughly 12% seen once. The sample is drawn from a study of identical twins. Whole-study findings and limits: Out-of-frame alpha sequences shared between twins exhibited an excess of low generation probability. Conclusions were drawn cross-sectionally by statistical analysis, without following the same donors.

This sample also appeared in a second study, on yellow fever vaccine responses in identical twins.

This sequence originates from a woman aged 18-30 years in good health. This chain uses TRBV6-1 with TRBJ1-1; possibly TRBD1 for D (6 bases). Sequenced sample: PBMCs. CDR3 sequence (DNA): TGTGCCATCGGGGGGGCCCCATGGGGAACTGAAGCTTTCTTT. It encodes CAIGGAPWGTEAFF.